Shown below are 28 T cell receptor beta chains from a single sample sequenced in a study of blood T cell repertoires in COVID-19. Measured with immunoSEQ multiplex PCR; TCRdb has only the in-frame clones, and not every one. The sample yields about 150,000 clones, 80% to 90% seen once. The sequenced material came from peripheral blood. The source is an elderly man with acute or convalescent COVID-19.

The chain employs TRBV15 and TRBJ1-2; D is unclear. This CDR3 spans 14 amino acids. V lost 4 bases and J 5 bases, leaving 14 bases between the germline ends. Per germline, CDR1 LNHNV and CDR2 YYDKDF (reference sequence). This CDR3 reads CATSTEEAGYGYTF. CDR3 sequence (DNA): TGTGCCACCAGCACAGAGGAGGCAGGATATGGCTACACCTTC.

The rearrangement links TRBV27 to TRBJ2-6; no reliable D call. The CDR3 totals 16 residues. Trimming removed 2 bases from V and 0 bases from J, with 8 bases in between. Germline V lookup: CDR1 MNHEY, CDR2 SMNVEV (reference sequence). CDR3 nucleotides: TGTGCCAGCAGTTTAGCCCAGATCTCTGGGGCCAACGTCCTGACTTTC. Residues: CASSLAQISGANVLTF.

This clone was detected only once. V and J are TRBV11-3 and TRBJ2-7; 11 bases are shared with TRBD1. The CDR3 contains 17 residues. The germline gives CDR1 SGHNT, CDR2 YENEEA. Trimming removed 10 bases from V and 0 bases from J; junction bases left unmatched: 14. CDR3 DNA: TGTGCCACTGCGGGACAGGGGGAACCTTTTAGCTCCTACGAGCAGTACTTC. Encoded protein: CATAGQGEPFSSYEQYF.

This clone was seen a few times. This chain joins TRBV6-1 and TRBJ1-4; TRBD1 matches 8 bases. The CDR3 is made up of 14 amino acids. Germline lookup yields CDR1 MNHNS and CDR2 SASEGT. Unmatched junction bases numbered 7, after V lost 3 bases and J lost 10 bases. The CDR3 sequence: CASSDPGGIGKLFF. The CDR3 DNA sequence: TGTGCCAGCAGTGATCCAGGGGGCATTGGAAAACTGTTTTTT.

The chain couples TRBV3-1 (or the pseudogene TRBV3-2) to TRBJ1-4; D is undetermined. With 2 bases removed from V and 7 bases from J, the gap between germline ends came to 11 bases. CDR1 and CDR2 (germline): LGHDT, YNNKEL (reference sequence). This CDR3 spans 14 amino acids. For the CDR3, the DNA is TGTGCCAGCAGCCAACGGGGTTCGGCTGAAAAACTGTTTTTT. Its translation: CASSQRGSAEKLFF.

The gene calls are TRBV5-1 and TRBJ2-2, with TRBD2 matching 9 bases. The CDR3 is made up of 15 amino acids. In germline, CDR1 is SGHRS, CDR2 YFSETQ. With V trimmed by 0 bases and J by 6 bases, 3 bases remained unmatched. CDR3 DNA: TGCGCCAGCAGCTTGGTATTAGCGGGAGCCGGGGAGCTGTTTTTT. It codes for CASSLVLAGAGELFF.

This clone is a singleton in its sample. CDR3 sequence reads: CASSYSVDSNQPQHF. In DNA form, the CDR3 reads TGTGCCAGCAGTTACTCTGTAGATAGCAATCAGCCCCAGCATTTT. This chain joins TRBV6-5 and TRBJ1-5; D unclear. Germline V gene sequence: CDR1 MNHEY, CDR2 SVGAGI. This CDR3 comprises 15 residues. The V end was cut by 0 bases, the J end by 0 bases, with 6 bases between.

V is TRBV21-1 and J is TRBJ1-6; the D call of TRBD1 is as the table states it, not checked on the DNA. TRBV21-1 is annotated as a pseudogene. There are 15 residues in the CDR3. The CDR3 loop is CASSKCGTGNLALHF. The CDR3 DNA follows: TGTGCCAGCAGCAAGTGCGGGACAGGGAACTTGGCCCTCCACTTT.

In this sample, this clone turned up a few times. V and J are TRBV3-1 (or the pseudogene TRBV3-2) and TRBJ1-3; D remains ambiguous. V lost 0 bases to trimming and J lost 0 bases, with 15 bases between them. The CDR3 is 18 amino acids. Germline CDR1 reads LGHDT; CDR2 reads YNNKEL (reference sequence). Here the CDR3 reads CASSQESGWRSSGNTIYF. CDR3 nucleotides: TGTGCCAGCAGCCAAGAATCCGGTTGGCGGAGCTCTGGAAACACCATATATTTT.

This clone was recorded a few times. This chain joins TRBV11-2 and TRBJ2-1; 10 bases are a match to TRBD2. Germline V gene sequence: CDR1 SGHAT, CDR2 FQNNGV. Unmatched junction bases numbered 15, after V lost 2 bases and J lost 8 bases. This CDR3 spans 18 amino acids. CDR3 nucleotide sequence: TGTGCCAGCAGCTTATTCCCTCGGGCTAGCGGGAGTACTGATGAGCAGTTCTTC. This sequence encodes CASSLFPRASGSTDEQFF.

The sample holds one count of this clone. The chain combines TRBV3-1 (or the pseudogene TRBV3-2) with TRBJ2-3, with TRBD1 as a possible D gene (6 bases). The CDR3 totals 16 residues. V was cut by 7 bases and J by 2 bases, with 19 bases left in between. Germline V lookup: CDR1 LGHDT, CDR2 YNNKEL (reference sequence). CDR3 in DNA: TGTGCCAGCACGACCGCGGGCCAGGGGACCACAGATACGCAGTATTTT. It yields the protein CASTTAGQGTTDTQYF.

The genes are TRBV19 and TRBJ2-1; perhaps TRBD1 as D (5 bases). The CDR3 consists of 15 residues. V was cut by 1 base and J by 7 bases, with 14 bases left in between. Per the germline V gene, CDR1 is LNHDA and CDR2 is SQIVND (reference sequence). The CDR3 is CASSIAGRGLNEQFF. The CDR3 DNA sequence: TGTGCCAGTAGTATAGCGGGTAGGGGTTTGAATGAGCAGTTCTTC.

The CDR3 sequence is CASISTRPSGNTIYF. CDR3 DNA sequence: TGTGCCTCCATATCGACAAGGCCTTCTGGAAACACCATATATTTT. The V gene is TRBV6-5, the J gene TRBJ1-3; D is unclear. CDR3 length: 15 residues. V was shortened by 11 bases and J by 1 base, with 18 bases between the two germline ends. Germline V gene sequence: CDR1 MNHEY, CDR2 SVGAGI.

The chain uses TRBV4-1 and TRBJ2-5; 11 nucleotides align to TRBD2. Germline V gives CDR1 MGHRA, CDR2 YSYEKL. The CDR3 has 14 amino acids. V dropped 3 bases and J dropped 4; count of bases not matched to a gene: 1. The CDR3 DNA follows: TGCGCCAGCAGCCAGGGACTAGCGGCAGAGACCCAGTACTTC. This sequence encodes CASSQGLAAETQYF.

The rearrangement joins TRBV28 to TRBJ2-7; TRBD1 matches at 9 bases. This CDR3 has 14 residues. J gave up 4 bases and V 8 bases, and 9 bases lay outside the gene matches. Germline lookup yields CDR1 MDHEN and CDR2 SYDVKM. The CDR3 DNA reads TGTGCCAGCGGATTAACAGGGGGCCGGTACGAGCAGTACTTC. Protein sequence: CASGLTGGRYEQYF. Complete variable domain (other parts from reference TRBV28 and TRBJ2-7): DVKVTQSSRYLVKRTGEKVFLECVQDMDHENMFWYRQDPGLGLRLIYFSYDVKMKEKGDIPEGYSVSREKKERFSLILESASTNQTSMYLCASGLTGGRYEQYFGPGTRLTVT.

This chain joins TRBV5-1 and TRBJ1-1; D gene ambiguous. The CDR3 sequence is 13 residues long. V shed 3 bases and J shed 0 bases, with 6 bases lying between them. The germline V gene encodes CDR1 SGHRS and CDR2 YFSETQ. CDR3 amino acids: CASSSQVNTEAFF. The DNA for the CDR3 is TGCGCCAGCAGCTCGCAGGTGAACACTGAAGCTTTCTTT.

The chain recombines TRBV6-5 with TRBJ2-3; TRBD1 might be the D (7 bases). V was clipped by 2 bases and J by 5 bases, with 14 bases between them. Germline V CDR1 and CDR2: MNHEY, SVGAGI. The CDR3 contains 15 residues. In nucleotides, the CDR3 is TGTGCCAGCAGTTACAGCTCAGGGGGAGGAGATACGCAGTATTTT. This codes for CASSYSSGGGDTQYF.

The chain joins TRBV2 to TRBJ1-5; D ambiguous. V lost 5 bases, J lost 0 bases, and 11 bases lay in between. Germline V gives CDR1 SNHLY, CDR2 FYNNEI. The CDR3 runs to 15 residues. The chain's CDR3 is CASSRLGGSNQPQHF. CDR3 in DNA: TGTGCCAGCAGTCGACTGGGAGGTAGCAATCAGCCCCAGCATTTT. The full variable domain, with the rest looked up from reference TRBV2 and TRBJ1-5, is EPEVTQTPSHQVTQMGQEVILRCVPISNHLYFYWYRQILGQKVEFLVSFYNNEISEKSEIFDDQFSVERPDGSNFTLKIRSTKLEDSAMYFCASSRLGGSNQPQHFGDGTRLSIL.

CDR3 sequence (DNA): TGCGCCAGCAGCTGGACGACCGGGACTAGCGGTTCCAATGAGCAGTTCTTC. Translating it yields CASSWTTGTSGSNEQFF. The V gene is TRBV5-1, the J gene TRBJ2-1, with 11 bases fitting TRBD2. After removal of 3 bases from V and 6 bases from J, the junction contained 11 bases not matched to a gene. Germline assignment: CDR1 SGHRS and CDR2 YFSETQ. The CDR3 is 17 amino acids.

The gene calls are TRBV2 and TRBJ1-2, with unresolved D. This CDR3 is 15 amino acids long. Germline V gene data show CDR1 as SNHLY and CDR2 as FYNNEI. V lost 6 bases to trimming and J lost 1 base, with 15 bases between them. The CDR3 region has the DNA TGTGCCAGCAGCCCGATCGGGAGGCTTAACTATGGCTACACCTTC. Its translation: CASSPIGRLNYGYTF.

This chain joins TRBV18 and TRBJ2-3; perhaps TRBD1 as D (5 bases). From germline, CDR1 is KGHSH and CDR2 LQKENI. The germline V and J ends were trimmed by 1 base and 7 bases, with 9 bases remaining between them. CDR3 length equals 13 residues. The CDR3, as DNA: TGTGCCAGCTCACCACAGGGGATTAATACGCAGTATTTT. Its protein product is CASSPQGINTQYF. The full variable domain, in which reference TRBV18 and TRBJ2-3 provide the parts outside the CDR3, is NAGVMQNPRHLVRRRGQEARLRCSPMKGHSHVYWYRQLPEEGLKFMVYLQKENIIDESGMPKERFSAEFPKEGPSILRIQQVVRGDSAAYFCASSPQGINTQYFGPGTRLTVL.

This clone appeared a few times. The gene calls are TRBV13 and TRBJ2-1, with 7 bases aligning to TRBD2. Germline CDR1 PRHDT, CDR2 FYEKMQ (reference sequence). The CDR3 extends over 17 amino acids. After removal of 11 bases from V and 1 base from J, the junction contained 17 bases not matched to a gene. The CDR3 DNA is TGTGCCCGCCGCTGGGGGGAGGGAGGGCCGTCCTACAATGAGCAGTTCTTC. Residues: CARRWGEGGPSYNEQFF.

This sequence joins TRBV25-1 and TRBJ1-1; weak D call: TRBD1 (5 bases). The CDR3 sequence is 15 residues long. Trimming removed 2 bases at V and 0 bases at J, with 10 bases between. Germline V gene sequence: CDR1 MGHDK, CDR2 SYGVNS. As DNA, the CDR3 is TGTGCCAGCAGTGAAAGGGGCAGGGTGAACACTGAAGCTTTCTTT. Its protein product is CASSERGRVNTEAFF.

The V gene is TRBV28, the J gene TRBJ2-7; 9 bases match TRBD1. The CDR3 sequence is 13 residues long. Trimming cost V 6 bases and J 8 bases; bases outside gene matches: 8. Looked up from germline, CDR1 is MDHEN and CDR2 is SYDVKM. The CDR3 region is CASRWTGVVQQYF. CDR3 bases: TGTGCCAGCAGATGGACAGGGGTAGTACAGCAGTACTTC.

For the CDR3, the DNA is TGTGCCAGCTCTTCGACAGTAGGACTAGCCAAGACCCAGTACTTC. It yields the protein CASSSTVGLAKTQYF. The genes are TRBV6-5 and TRBJ2-5; 8 nucleotides align to TRBD2. CDR1 is MNHEY and CDR2 is SVGAGI in the germline V gene. V trimming: 8 bases; J trimming: 6 bases; junction bases outside the gene matches: 14. The CDR3 sequence is 15 residues long.

The chain is built from TRBV5-1 and TRBJ2-5; 12 nucleotides align to TRBD2. Germline V gene data show CDR1 as SGHRS and CDR2 as YFSETQ. The CDR3 spans 15 residues. J was trimmed by 4 bases and V by 4 bases; bases with no gene match: 5. In nucleotides, the CDR3 is TGCGCCAGCAGCGGGCAGACTAGCGGGGGAGAGACCCAGTACTTC. This gives the protein CASSGQTSGGETQYF.

J is TRBJ2-7 and V is TRBV29-1; D remains ambiguous. V lost 1 base and J 3 bases, leaving 16 bases between the germline ends. The CDR3 has 15 amino acids. The germline V gene has CDR1 SQVTM and CDR2 ANQGSEA. The CDR3 bases are TGCAGCGTTGAAGCCATAGAATTATCGGGCTACGAGCAGTACTTC. Amino acid sequence: CSVEAIELSGYEQYF.

This clone occurred once. The chain employs TRBV19 and TRBJ1-1, with 8 bases aligning to TRBD1. Trimming took 10 bases from V and 0 from J; bases not matched to a gene: 7. Germline lookup yields CDR1 LNHDA and CDR2 SQIVND (reference sequence). The CDR3 runs 14 residues. The CDR3 sequence: CATLDRALNTEAFF. The CDR3 nucleotides read TGTGCCACCTTGGACAGGGCCCTGAACACTGAAGCTTTCTTT.